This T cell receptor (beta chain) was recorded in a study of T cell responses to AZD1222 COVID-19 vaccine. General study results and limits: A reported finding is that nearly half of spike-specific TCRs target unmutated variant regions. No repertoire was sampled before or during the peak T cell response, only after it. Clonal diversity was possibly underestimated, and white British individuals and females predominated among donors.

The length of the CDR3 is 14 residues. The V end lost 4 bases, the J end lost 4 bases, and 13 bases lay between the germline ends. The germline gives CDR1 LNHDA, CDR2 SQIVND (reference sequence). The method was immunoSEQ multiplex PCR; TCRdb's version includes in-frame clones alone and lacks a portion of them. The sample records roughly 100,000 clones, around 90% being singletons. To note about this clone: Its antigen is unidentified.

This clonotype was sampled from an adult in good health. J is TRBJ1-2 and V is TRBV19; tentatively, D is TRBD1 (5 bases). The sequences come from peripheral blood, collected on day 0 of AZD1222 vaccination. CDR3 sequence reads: CASSNDRESYGYTF. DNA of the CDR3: TGTGCCAGTAGTAATGACAGAGAGTCCTATGGCTACACCTTC.